This TCR beta chain was documented in a study of vaccination and CD4 T cells after COVID-19. V lost 3 bases and J lost 1, with 9 bases in between. CDR1 and CDR2 from the germline V gene are KGHSH and LQKENI. CDR3 length: 14 amino acids. This clonotype appeared once. Its antigen is undetermined. Sample treatment: roughly 11-day PBMC culture with coronavirus spike peptide pools or control peptides (ViraFEST assay). The Oncomine TCR Beta short-read assay sequenced DNA from cultured CD4+ T cells. From the PCR reads, TCRdb called clonotypes with MiXCR, one entry per CDR3 protein. The sample has almost 20,000 distinct CDR3 sequences, roughly half seen once.

The clonotype was recovered from a human donor who had recovered from COVID-19. The chain combines TRBV18 with TRBJ2-5; D not certain. The specimen sequenced was CD4+ T cells from blood, cultured in vitro. The CDR3 DNA follows: TGTGCCAGCTCACCTACGAAAAGCCAAGAGACCCAGTACTTC. Encoded protein: CASSPTKSQETQYF.